This T cell receptor beta chain was captured by sequencing in a study of naive and memory T cell subsets. An equimolar mix of two oligonucleotides served as the beta constant-region primer for TRBC1 and TRBC2. Ligated cDNA was amplified by four rounds of PCR with nested alpha and beta constant-region primers and SP2. TCRdb passed the UMI-ligation and nested PCR reads through MiXCR, listing each CDR3 protein once. Among over 90,000 distinct CDR3 sequences, approximately 10% were seen once, and the ten largest hold around 0.13%. Overnight CMV lysate stimulation of fresh PBMCs defined donor CMV status by CD4+ IFNgamma. Study-level results: Clonotypes here are unpaired alpha or beta chain sequences. Activation and differentiation may alter RNA-based TCR counts. Possibly reflecting memory cells re-expressing CD45RA, a few larger clonotypes occurred in naive repertoires, especially CD8.

With respect to this clonotype: Antigen: not known. One junction end does not reproduce the germline sequence, and a read error may be involved.

The receptor's source is a human donor in good health. The sequenced sample was naive CD4+ T cells from blood.

The CDR3 is CASSSTRQGRSNQTQHF. CDR3 coding DNA: TGTGCCAGCAGCTCCACCCGACAGGGAAGGAGCAATCAGACCCAGCATTTT. The V call is TRBV7-9, the J call TRBJ1-5; 7 positions agree with TRBD1. Per germline, CDR1 SEHNR and CDR2 FQNEAQ (reference sequence). The CDR3 totals 17 residues.